The rows below give T cell receptor beta chains drawn from one sample of a study of T cells after posttransplantation cyclophosphamide. Assay: immunoSEQ multiplex PCR; the TCRdb copy retains only in-frame clones and omits some. This table has 25,000 to 35,000 clones, roughly 85% appearing once. The sequencing input was PBMCs. These receptors all come from a man aged 45-60 years. Both conserved end residues are part of each CDR3. D genes are given only for firm matches. Size tells how often a clone was seen (once, few, many) or the class of an expanded clone, and some rows leave it out.

-,TRBJ2-1,TRBV9,-,CASSVGVEQFF,TGTGCCAGCAGCGTAGGCGTTGAGCAGTTCTTC
-,TRBJ2-7,TRBV7-3,TRBD2,CASSLGDYSYEQYF,TGTGCCAGCAGCTTAGGGGACTACTCCTACGAGCAGTACTTC
-,TRBJ2-7,TRBV19,-,CASTNRYTGTSSYEQYF,TGTGCCAGTACCAATCGGTACACCGGGACTTCGTCCTACGAGCAGTACTTC
-,TRBJ2-1,TRBV7-9,TRBD1,CASSSLWTGSHNEQFF,TGTGCCAGCAGCTCACTATGGACAGGGTCGCACAATGAGCAGTTCTTC
few,TRBJ2-5,TRBV7-9,-,CASSPWGVLETQYF,TGTGCCAGCAGCCCCTGGGGCGTCCTCGAGACCCAGTACTTC
-,TRBJ1-4,TRBV19,TRBD1,CASSTRTGRSEKLFF,TGTGCCAGTAGTACCCGGACAGGGCGAAGTGAAAAACTGTTTTTT
-,TRBJ2-1,TRBV28,-,CASSLGGLSYNEQFF,TGTGCCAGCAGTTTAGGGGGACTCTCCTACAATGAGCAGTTCTTC
-,TRBJ2-7,TRBV6-7,-,CASSFEHRTYEQYF,TGTGCCAGCAGTTTTGAGCACAGAACCTACGAGCAGTACTTC
-,TRBJ2-3,TRBV19,-,CASSTAPSGATDTQYF,TGTGCCAGTAGTACAGCTCCCTCTGGGGCCACAGATACGCAGTATTTT
-,TRBJ2-1,TRBV27,-,CASSFPNSGWGGNEQFF,TGTGCCAGCAGTTTCCCTAACTCTGGGTGGGGCGGCAATGAGCAGTTCTTC
once,TRBJ1-1,TRBV4-3,-,CASSQDIVAGLGAFF,TGCGCCAGCAGCCAAGATATAGTCGCGGGTCTTGGAGCTTTCTTT
-,TRBJ1-2,TRBV9,-,CASSVEQDPIGYTF,TGTGCCAGCAGCGTAGAACAGGACCCGATCGGCTACACCTTC
-,TRBJ1-5,TRBV18,TRBD1,CASSLPGQVIQPQHF,TGTGCCAGCTCTCTTCCGGGACAGGTTATTCAGCCCCAGCATTTT
-,TRBJ2-3,TRBV18,TRBD2,CASSPGLAGVGGTQYF,TGTGCCAGCTCACCGGGACTAGCGGGCGTCGGGGGTACGCAGTATTTT
once,TRBJ2-1,TRBV28,-,CASSLVSGSYNEQFF,TGTGCCAGCAGTTTAGTCAGCGGATCCTACAATGAGCAGTTCTTC
-,TRBJ2-5,TRBV7-3,-,CASSPSPSRVQRAQYF,TGTGCCAGCAGCCCTTCACCTAGCCGGGTACAGAGGGCCCAGTACTTC
-,TRBJ1-1,TRBV6-1,TRBD1,CASRRDSLNTEAFF,TGTGCCAGCAGACGGGACAGTTTGAACACTGAAGCTTTCTTT
-,TRBJ1-4,TRBV6-5,TRBD1,CASSPQQGILEKLFF,TGTGCCAGCAGTCCCCAACAGGGGATTTTGGAAAAACTGTTTTTT
-,TRBJ1-1,TRBV9,-,CASSDSGVRDTEAFF,TGTGCCAGCAGCGACTCAGGGGTCAGGGACACTGAAGCTTTCTTT
-,TRBJ1-2,TRBV4-1,-,CASRQTDSSNYGYTF,TGCGCCAGCCGGCAAACAGATTCTTCTAACTATGGCTACACCTTC
-,TRBJ2-3,TRBV25-1,TRBD2,CASRFGGAADTQYF,TGTGCCAGCAGATTCGGGGGGGCCGCGGATACGCAGTATTTT
once,TRBJ1-1,TRBV5-1,-,CASSLQADTEAFF,TGCGCCAGCAGCTTGCAAGCGGACACTGAAGCTTTCTTT
-,TRBJ2-7,TRBV9,TRBD1,CASSVTGTGGYEQYF,TGTGCCAGCAGCGTAACCGGGACAGGGGGCTACGAGCAGTACTTC
-,TRBJ2-5,TRBV19,TRBD2,CASSIGLAGGETQYF,TGTGCCAGTAGTATCGGTCTAGCGGGGGGAGAGACCCAGTACTTC
-,TRBJ2-1,TRBV2,TRBD2,CASSLTSGRGTYNEQFF,TGTGCCAGCAGTTTAACTAGCGGGAGAGGGACCTACAATGAGCAGTTCTTC
-,TRBJ2-5,TRBV5-1,TRBD2,CASSLGAGGPEETQYF,TGCGCCAGCAGCTTGGGGGCGGGAGGGCCCGAGGAGACCCAGTACTTC
-,TRBJ2-7,TRBV11-2,TRBD2,CASRRTSTSYEQYF,TGTGCCAGCAGACGGACTAGTACATCCTACGAGCAGTACTTC
-,TRBJ1-2,TRBV5-1,-,CASSLEVGVFDGYTF,TGCGCCAGCAGCTTGGAGGTCGGAGTCTTTGATGGCTACACCTTC
-,TRBJ1-1,TRBV11-2,-,CASSLSGKVSAFF,TGTGCCAGCAGCTTATCAGGGAAGGTAAGCGCTTTCTTT
-,TRBJ1-2,TRBV27,-,CASSFYPPDRTGGYTF,TGTGCCAGCAGTTTTTACCCCCCCGACAGAACAGGAGGCTACACCTTC
-,TRBJ2-1,TRBV10-2,TRBD2,CASSGTQIGGGGFNEQFF,TGCGCCAGCAGTGGCACTCAAATAGGAGGCGGGGGGTTCAATGAGCAGTTCTTC
once,TRBJ2-3,TRBV30,-,CAWGQGGSDTQYF,TGTGCCTGGGGACAGGGAGGGTCAGATACGCAGTATTTT
once,TRBJ2-1,TRBV19,TRBD1,CASSTQTGRNEQFF,TGTGCCAGTAGTACCCAGACAGGGCGGAATGAGCAGTTCTTC
once,TRBJ1-1,TRBV2,TRBD1,CASRAGGGTEAFF,TGTGCCAGCAGGGCAGGGGGAGGTACTGAAGCTTTCTTT
-,TRBJ2-7,TRBV5-4,-,CASSPDRTSTYEQYF,TGTGCCAGCAGCCCCGACAGGACTTCGACCTACGAGCAGTACTTC
-,TRBJ1-2,TRBV9,-,CASSVLLANYGYTF,TGTGCCAGCAGCGTACTTTTAGCTAACTATGGCTACACCTTC